Shown below are 20 T cell receptor beta chains from a single sample sequenced in a study of cytomegalovirus exposure and HLA in healthy donors (dated by TCRdb to about 2017). Preparation of the library involved the immunoSEQ multiplex PCR assay. The multiplex PCR relied on a mix of 60 forward primers for TCR Vbeta segments and 13 reverse primers for TCR Jbeta segments. Not all clones reach the TCRdb copy of this immuneACCESS table, which keeps in-frame sequences only. Checked studies attribute under half of the gap to unresolved V genes and leave the rest unexplained. Within this sample are around 200,000 clones, with more than 75% of them counted one time only. 2.6% of the sample is held by the ten biggest clonotypes. The specimen sequenced was PBMCs. The receptors come from a woman in her forties or fifties in good health and CMV-seropositive.

V gene TRBV29-1 combines with J gene TRBJ2-1, with TRBD2 matching over 9 bases. The CDR3 loop spans 12 amino acids. Losses at the gene ends were 5 bases for V and 6 bases for J; bases not matched to a gene: 2. The germline gives CDR1 SQVTM, CDR2 ANQGSEA. CDR3 in amino acids: CSVWRGGNEQFF. In nucleotides, the CDR3 is TGCAGCGTTTGGCGGGGGGGCAATGAGCAGTTCTTC.

The chain couples TRBV19 to TRBJ2-2, with D possibly being TRBD1 (7 bases). Germline CDR1 reads LNHDA; CDR2 reads SQIVND (reference sequence). CDR3 length: 16 amino acids. V lost 5 bases and J 5 bases, leaving 18 bases between the germline ends. Here the CDR3 DNA reads TGTGCCAGTAGTGCCACCTCCCAGGGGGGAACCGGGGAGCTGTTTTTT. Translating gives CASSATSQGGTGELFF.

This chain links TRBV5-4 with TRBJ1-3; D is unresolved. Germline CDR1 SGHNT, CDR2 YYREEE (reference sequence). This CDR3 has 15 residues. The ends were cut back, 6 bases at V and 4 bases at J, with 17 bases in the middle. CDR3 sequence (DNA): TGTGCCAGCACCCCGTCTCCTGGAGAAGGAAACACCATATATTTT. It yields the protein CASTPSPGEGNTIYF.

The chain uses TRBV18 and TRBJ1-4; tentative D call: TRBD1 (5 bases). CDR1 and CDR2 from the germline V gene are KGHSH and LQKENI. There are 17 residues in the CDR3. The ends were cut back, 0 bases at V and 7 bases at J, with 18 bases in the middle. CDR3 sequence: CASSPPPQQGWGEKLFF. CDR3 in DNA: TGTGCCAGCTCACCACCGCCTCAGCAGGGCTGGGGTGAAAAACTGTTTTTT.

CDR3 sequence reads: CASSSRTGSETQYF. The CDR3 coding sequence is TGTGCCAGCAGCTCTAGGACTGGGTCAGAGACCCAGTACTTC. The V gene is TRBV7-8, the J gene TRBJ2-5; a possible D gene is TRBD2 (5 bases). The CDR3 is 14 residues long. From germline, CDR1 is SGHVS and CDR2 FQNEAQ. V gave up 4 bases and J gave up 4 bases, with 13 bases separating them.

V and J are TRBV4-3 and TRBJ2-5; 8 bases are shared with TRBD2. The CDR3 is made up of 15 amino acids. J gave up 5 bases and V 4 bases, and 9 bases lay outside the gene matches. CDR1 is LGHNA, CDR2 YSLEER, per germline. In nucleotides, the CDR3 is TGCGCCAGCAGCCCTACACGGGGGGGCATGGAGACCCAGTACTTC. This codes for CASSPTRGGMETQYF.

The chain couples TRBV7-2 to TRBJ1-1; 8 nucleotides line up with TRBD1. Losses at the gene ends were 4 bases for V and 3 bases for J; bases not matched to a gene: 4. This CDR3 is built from 14 residues. Germline V gives CDR1 SGHTA, CDR2 FQGNSA. CDR3 DNA sequence: TGTGCCAGCAGCTCACAGGGGGGGTACACTGAAGCTTTCTTT. This gives the protein CASSSQGGYTEAFF.

This chain connects TRBV5-1 to TRBJ1-3; no clear D gene. CDR1 and CDR2 from the germline V gene are SGHRS and YFSETQ. V shed 0 bases and J shed 0 bases, with 7 bases lying between them. The CDR3 contains 15 residues. This chain's CDR3 is CASSLAGASGNTIYF. The CDR3 DNA sequence: TGCGCCAGCAGCTTGGCCGGAGCCTCTGGAAACACCATATATTTT. The full variable domain, its missing parts supplied by reference TRBV5-1 and TRBJ1-3, is KAGVTQTPRYLIKTRGQQVTLSCSPISGHRSVSWYQQTPGQGLQFLFEYFSETQRNKGNFPGRFSGRQFSNSRSEMNVSTLELGDSALYLCASSLAGASGNTIYFGEGSWLTVV.

This chain links TRBV7-2 with TRBJ1-2; TRBD1 agrees at 8 bases. V lost 3 bases to trimming and J lost 0 bases; unmatched junction nucleotides: 9. CDR3 length: 17 residues. The germline CDR1 and CDR2 sequences are SGHTA and FQGNSA. DNA of the CDR3: TGTGCCAGCAGCTTTCGGACAGGGACAGGACCTAACTATGGCTACACCTTC. Translation: CASSFRTGTGPNYGYTF.

CDR3 bases: TGCGCCAGCAGCTTGGTTGGGGGCTCCTATGGCTACACCTTC. It translates to CASSLVGGSYGYTF. The V gene is TRBV5-1, the J gene TRBJ1-2, with D possibly matching TRBD1 (6 bases). V lost 0 bases and J 4 bases, leaving 10 bases between the germline ends. Germline V gene data show CDR1 as SGHRS and CDR2 as YFSETQ. This CDR3 has 14 residues.

The chain joins TRBV28 to TRBJ2-5, with D unresolved. Deletions cut 8 bases from V and 0 bases from J, with 7 bases between. Germline CDR1 MDHEN, CDR2 SYDVKM. This CDR3 contains 12 residues. DNA for the CDR3: TGTGCCAGCGCCAGCGACCAAGAGACCCAGTACTTC. Translated: CASASDQETQYF.

A single count supports this clone. The rearrangement uses TRBV7-9 and TRBJ2-3, with TRBD2 matching over 8 bases. V shed 6 bases and J 2 bases; nucleotides not matched to a gene: 4. The germline CDR1 and CDR2 sequences are SEHNR and FQNEAQ (reference sequence). This CDR3 has 14 residues. CDR3 bases: TGTGCCAGCAGTAGGACTAGCTTCACAGATACGCAGTATTTT. This gives the protein CASSRTSFTDTQYF. Complete variable domain (other parts from reference TRBV7-9 and TRBJ2-3): DTGVSQNPRHKITKRGQNVTFRCDPISEHNRLYWYRQTLGQGPEFLTYFQNEAQLEKSRLLSDRFSAERPKGSFSTLEIQRTEQGDSAMYLCASSRTSFTDTQYFGPGTRLTVL.

The rearrangement uses TRBV5-1 and TRBJ2-6; 8 nucleotides match TRBD1. CDR3 size: 18 residues. V was clipped by 4 bases and J by 0 bases; unmatched bases: 9. Germline V lookup: CDR1 SGHRS, CDR2 YFSETQ. CDR3 residues: CASSGDRRSVSGANVLTF. Written as DNA, the CDR3 is TGCGCCAGCAGCGGGGACAGGCGTTCCGTCTCTGGGGCCAACGTCCTGACTTTC.

This clone was observed a few times. CDR3 DNA: TGTGCCAGCAGCGTAGGATCCCTACTAGCGGGGGGGTTCTCTTCCAATGAGCAGTTCTTC. It is translated as CASSVGSLLAGGFSSNEQFF. This chain links TRBV9 with TRBJ2-1, with 13 positions matching TRBD2. The CDR3 totals 20 residues. The trim removed 0 bases at V and 6 bases at J, leaving 15 bases unmatched. Germline-derived CDR1 and CDR2 are SGDLS and YYNGEE.

The chain employs TRBV28 and TRBJ1-5; D remains ambiguous. The CDR3 contains 14 residues. The germline CDR1 and CDR2 sequences are MDHEN and SYDVKM. Trimming took 10 bases from V and 2 from J, leaving 15 bases between them. The CDR3: CATYSGVGNQPQHF. The CDR3 coding sequence is TGTGCCACATATTCGGGTGTTGGCAATCAGCCCCAGCATTTT.

The chain recombines TRBV5-1 with TRBJ2-2; 9 bases agree with TRBD2. Germline loops: CDR1 SGHRS, CDR2 YFSETQ. This CDR3 is 16 amino acids long. The junction had 5 bases not matched to a gene; V was cut back by 3 bases and J by 2 bases. The chain's CDR3 is CASSWTGTSNTGELFF. CDR3 DNA: TGCGCCAGCAGCTGGACCGGGACTAGCAACACCGGGGAGCTGTTTTTT.

The J gene is TRBJ1-3, the V gene TRBV4-2, with 9 bases that match TRBD1. This CDR3 has 16 amino acids. V shed 4 bases, J shed 4 bases, and the junction held 8 bases outside the gene matches. CDR1 and CDR2 from the germline V gene are LGHNA and YNFKEQ. The CDR3 DNA follows: TGTGCCAGCAGCCCTTCTACAGGGGGCCGCGGAAACACCATATATTTT. This translates into CASSPSTGGRGNTIYF.

In nucleotides, the CDR3 is TGTGCCACCAGCAGAGATAAGGGGGTGGGCTATGGCTACACCTTC. Translated, it gives CATSRDKGVGYGYTF. This chain connects TRBV15 to TRBJ1-2, with a possible D match to TRBD1 (6 bases). V gave up 0 bases and J gave up 4 bases, with 12 bases separating them. This CDR3 region has 15 residues. The germline CDR1 and CDR2 sequences are LNHNV and YYDKDF (reference sequence).

This rearrangement joins TRBV5-1 to TRBJ2-1, with TRBD2 identical over 8 bases. Germline-derived CDR1 and CDR2 are SGHRS and YFSETQ. J lost 6 bases, V lost 4 bases, and 6 bases had no gene match. The CDR3 covers 14 residues. The CDR3 bases are TGCGCCAGCAGCCCCACCGGGACTAGCAATGAGCAGTTCTTC. Its translation is CASSPTGTSNEQFF. Combining the CDR3 with reference TRBV5-1 and TRBJ2-1 gives the whole variable domain KAGVTQTPRYLIKTRGQQVTLSCSPISGHRSVSWYQQTPGQGLQFLFEYFSETQRNKGNFPGRFSGRQFSNSRSEMNVSTLELGDSALYLCASSPTGTSNEQFFGPGTRLTVL.

This chain links TRBV5-1 with TRBJ2-2; perhaps TRBD1 as D (5 bases). The germline V and J ends were trimmed by 4 bases and 6 bases, with 13 bases remaining between them. The length of the CDR3 is 14 residues. The germline gives CDR1 SGHRS, CDR2 YFSETQ. In DNA form, the CDR3 reads TGCGCCAGCAGCGGGCCCAACAGGCCCGGGGAGCTGTTTTTT. Its protein is CASSGPNRPGELFF.